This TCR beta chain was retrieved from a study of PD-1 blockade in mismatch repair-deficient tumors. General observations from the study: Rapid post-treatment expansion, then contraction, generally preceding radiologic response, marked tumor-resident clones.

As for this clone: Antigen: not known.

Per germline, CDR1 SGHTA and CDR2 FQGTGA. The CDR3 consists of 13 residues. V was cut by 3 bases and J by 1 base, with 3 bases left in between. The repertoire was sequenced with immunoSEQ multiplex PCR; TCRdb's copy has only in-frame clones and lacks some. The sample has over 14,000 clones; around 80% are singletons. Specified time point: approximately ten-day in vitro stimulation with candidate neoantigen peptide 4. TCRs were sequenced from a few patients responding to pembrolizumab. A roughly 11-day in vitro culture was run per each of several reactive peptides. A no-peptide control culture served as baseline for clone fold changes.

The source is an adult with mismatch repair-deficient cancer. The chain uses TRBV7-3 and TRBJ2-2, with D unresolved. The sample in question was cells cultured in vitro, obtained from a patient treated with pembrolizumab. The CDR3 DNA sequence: TGTGCCAGCAGCTTTGGGAACACCGGGGAGCTGTTTTTT. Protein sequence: CASSFGNTGELFF.